Described below is a single T cell receptor (beta chain) sequence and its context. It may be a read error: a sequence one base away is much more abundant. TCR beta CDR3 amplification used RNA transcripts. After a first-round RT-PCR with HTBI primers, a second-round multiplex PCR was run. TCRdb re-derived calls from the multiplex PCR reads in MiXCR, one entry per CDR3 protein. The sample records 500,000 to 700,000 distinct CDR3 sequences, about 20% being singletons. The data were obtained in a study of Graves' ophthalmopathy and Graves' hyperthyroidism. This CDR3 contains 14 residues. The sequenced material came from peripheral blood. The V gene is TRBV12-3 or TRBV12-4, the J gene TRBJ1-1; a weak D match, TRBD1 (6 bases). The sequence was collected from a woman aged 18 to 35 with stable Graves' hyperthyroidism. Some clones in this sample may be carry-over from other donors' samples. The CDR3 is CASSPWDTNTEACF. CDR3 DNA: TGTGCCAGCAGTCCATGGGACACCAACACTGAAGCTTGCTTT.